These 30 T cell receptor beta chains were sequenced from one sample in a study of blood T cells in healthy people across ages. A sample-barcoded 5' primer and a J-beta primer mix were used in a second PCR of roughly 6 to 11 cycles. TCRdb analysed the 5' RACE reads with MiXCR anew, one entry per CDR3 protein. Of around 400,000 distinct CDR3 sequences in the sample, about 55% are singletons; the top ten hold approximately 51%. The specimen sequenced was blood. All receptors come from a man in his 60s in good health.

A remark on this clonotype: A much larger clone sits a single nucleotide away, making a read error possible. CDR3 nucleotide sequence: TGCAGTGCTAAAGCTCCCCCCCGGGACCGTTCCTACGAGCAGTACTTC. Its translation is CSAKAPPRDRSYEQYF. V usage is TRBV20-1 and J usage is TRBJ2-7; D is tentatively TRBD1 or TRBD2 (5 bases each). Trimming took 4 bases from V and 1 from J, leaving 20 bases between them. Germline loops: CDR1 DFQATT, CDR2 SNEGSKA (reference sequence). CDR3 size: 16 residues.

In the case of this clonotype: A much more abundant neighbour one base away suggests this may be a read error. This rearrangement joins TRBV6-2 or TRBV6-3 to TRBJ2-1, with 9 bases fitting TRBD1. V trimming: 5 bases; J trimming: 5 bases; junction bases outside the gene matches: 7. The CDR3 covers 15 residues. CDR1 is MNHEY, CDR2 SVGEGT, per germline. CDR3 in amino acids: CASSTDRGRNNEQFF. The CDR3 nucleotides are TGTGCCAGCAGTACGGACAGGGGTCGAAACAATGAGCAGTTCTTC.

The chain has TRBV7-9 and TRBJ2-6; maybe TRBD2 (5 bases). The CDR3 length is 15 residues. The germline V and J ends were trimmed by 5 bases and 4 bases, with 12 bases remaining between them. Germline V gene data show CDR1 as SEHNR and CDR2 as FQNEAQ (reference sequence). As DNA, the CDR3 is TGTGCCAGCAGCCCAACAGCGGCAGGGGCCAACGTCCTGACTTTC. This gives the protein CASSPTAAGANVLTF.

This clonotype was picked up a small number of times. The chain combines TRBV11-1 with TRBJ2-3; TRBD2 matches 9 bases. V lost 3 bases to trimming and J lost 4 bases; unmatched junction nucleotides: 5. Germline CDR1 reads SGHAT; CDR2 reads FQDESV (reference sequence). There are 15 residues in the CDR3. The CDR3 region is CASSLIAGVSDTQYF. CDR3 nucleotides: TGTGCCAGCAGCTTGATAGCGGGAGTTTCAGATACGCAGTATTTT.

This sequence joins TRBV29-1 and TRBJ2-7, with TRBD1 matching over 9 bases. The CDR3 spans 13 residues. The junction had 9 bases not matched to a gene; V was cut back by 7 bases and J by 5 bases. The germline V gene has CDR1 SQVTM and CDR2 ANQGSEA. CDR3 residues: CSARTGVVHEQYF. Written as DNA, the CDR3 is TGCAGCGCCCGGACAGGGGTTGTGCACGAGCAGTACTTC.

This chain connects TRBV18 to TRBJ1-2, with a tentative D call TRBD1 (6 bases). The CDR3 runs 15 residues. Trimming took 3 bases from V and 3 from J, leaving 14 bases between them. CDR1 KGHSH and CDR2 LQKENI come from the germline V gene. The CDR3 DNA is TGTGCCAGCTCACCTGTTCTGGAGGGGGACTATGGCTACACCTTC. Its protein is CASSPVLEGDYGYTF.

As for this clonotype: Being one base from a much bigger clone, this may be a read error. V is TRBV20-1 and J is TRBJ2-1; the D gene is possibly TRBD2 (5 bases). Germline CDR1 reads DFQATT; CDR2 reads SNEGSKA (reference sequence). The CDR3 has 14 amino acids. CDR3 DNA sequence: TGCAGTGCTAGTACGGGGAGCTCCTACAATGAGCGGTTCTTC. Its translation is CSASTGSSYNERFF.

This clonotype was seen repeatedly, ten times or more. Possible read error: a much larger clone is one base away. The rearrangement uses TRBV5-1 and TRBJ2-5; TRBD1 or TRBD2 may be the D gene (5 bases each). The CDR3 has 12 amino acids. CDR1 and CDR2 from the germline V gene are SGHRS and YFSETQ. The V and J ends lost 4 bases and 11 bases respectively, with 15 bases between them. The CDR3 is CASSRDGAEQYF. The CDR3 bases are TGCGCCAGCAGCCGGGATGGGGCTGAGCAGTACTTC.

This clonotype has just a few counts. This rearrangement joins TRBV7-2 to TRBJ2-3; 10 bases are shared with TRBD2. CDR1 is SGHTA and CDR2 is FQGNSA in the germline V gene. After removal of 4 bases from V and 6 bases from J, the junction contained 10 bases not matched to a gene. CDR3 length: 16 amino acids. DNA of the CDR3: TGTGCCAGCAGCTCCAGCGGGAGGGCCCCCTGGGATACGCAGTATTTT. This gives the protein CASSSSGRAPWDTQYF.

This clonotype was counted a single time. The gene calls are TRBV28 and TRBJ2-1, with 13 positions matching TRBD2. CDR1 MDHEN and CDR2 SYDVKM come from the germline V gene. CDR3 length equals 14 residues. The V and J ends lost 9 bases and 10 bases, in that order; junction bases with no gene match: 9. The CDR3 DNA follows: TGTGCCAGTGGGACTAGCGGGGCCAAAAGAGAGCAGTTCTTC. This sequence encodes CASGTSGAKREQFF.

The gene calls are TRBV10-2 and TRBJ2-7; 7 bases are a match to TRBD2. J gave up 3 bases and V 3 bases, and 8 bases lay outside the gene matches. The CDR3 runs 15 residues. Per the germline V gene, CDR1 is WSHSY and CDR2 is SAAADI. CDR3 region: CASSERAGSNYEQYF. The CDR3, as DNA: TGCGCCAGCAGTGAAAGAGCGGGGTCGAACTACGAGCAGTACTTC.

This chain joins TRBV9 and TRBJ1-1; D unresolved. Trimming removed 0 bases from V and 3 bases from J, with 9 bases in between. The CDR3 sequence is 14 residues long. Germline CDR1 SGDLS, CDR2 YYNGEE. Here the CDR3 reads CASSVDALYTEAFF. The CDR3 bases are TGTGCCAGCAGCGTAGACGCGCTCTACACTGAAGCTTTCTTT.

The genes are TRBV29-1 and TRBJ2-7; 7 bases agree with TRBD2. This CDR3 contains 12 residues. Germline V gives CDR1 SQVTM, CDR2 ANQGSEA. J lost 9 bases, V lost 5 bases, and 10 bases had no gene match. The chain's CDR3 is CSVQRGGSPQYF. The CDR3 DNA follows: TGCAGCGTTCAGCGGGGCGGCTCACCGCAGTACTTC.

The rearrangement uses TRBV6-5 and TRBJ1-1; possible D gene TRBD1, 5 bases. Germline V gene sequence: CDR1 MNHEY, CDR2 SVGAGI. Between the trimmed V and J ends, which lost 5 bases and 1 base, there was a span of 14 bases. This CDR3 region has 15 residues. The chain's CDR3 is CASSASGTQNTEAFF. The CDR3 DNA follows: TGTGCCAGCAGTGCTTCAGGGACCCAGAACACTGAAGCTTTCTTT.

The rearrangement uses TRBV6-1 and TRBJ2-7; 8 bases are a match to TRBD1. The J call is doubtful: the DNA matches TRBJ2-5 better. The CDR3 has 16 amino acids. The germline CDR1 and CDR2 sequences are MNHNS and SASEGT. DNA of the CDR3: TGTGCCAGCAGACACAATGCAGGGGGCCTCCGGGAGACCCAGTACTTC. This translates into CASRHNAGGLRETQYF.

This clonotype was counted between two and nine times. This chain connects TRBV28 to TRBJ2-5; 12 bases fit TRBD2. Germline trimming cut 6 bases from V and 11 bases from J; bases unmatched to any gene: 7. This CDR3 contains 13 residues. Germline CDR1 MDHEN, CDR2 SYDVKM. CDR3 region: CASRTSGSAEQYF. CDR3 bases: TGTGCCAGCAGGACTAGCGGGAGTGCTGAGCAGTACTTC.

CDR3 nucleotide sequence: TGTGCCAGCAGCTTACCGGGACTAACAGAGACCCAGTACTTC. It is translated as CASSLPGLTETQYF. V is TRBV11-1 and J is TRBJ2-5; 7 nucleotides agree with TRBD2. J was trimmed by 4 bases and V by 2 bases; bases with no gene match: 4. This CDR3 region has 14 residues. Germline V lookup: CDR1 SGHAT, CDR2 FQDESV (reference sequence). Complete variable domain (other parts from reference TRBV11-1 and TRBJ2-5): EAEVAQSPRYKITEKSQAVAFWCDPISGHATLYWYRQILGQGPELLVQFQDESVVDDSQLPKDRFSAERLKGVDSTLKIQPAELGDSAMYLCASSLPGLTETQYFGPGTRLLVL.

This clonotype was picked up many times. This chain uses TRBV10-1 with TRBJ2-3; 10 bases match TRBD2. The V gene's germline CDR1 is WNHNN and CDR2 SYGVQD (reference sequence). V shed 5 bases and J 4 bases; nucleotides not matched to a gene: 9. The CDR3 loop spans 16 amino acids. The CDR3 is CASSTGLAMGADTQYF. The CDR3 DNA reads TGCGCCAGCAGTACGGGACTAGCGATGGGGGCAGATACGCAGTATTTT.

This clonotype showed up just a few times. The genes are TRBV7-2 and TRBJ2-7; D uncertain. Per the germline V gene, CDR1 is SGHTA and CDR2 is FQGNSA. V was cut by 1 base and J by 0 bases, with 10 bases left in between. The CDR3 spans 15 residues. The CDR3 protein is CASSLEAATSYEQYF. DNA for the CDR3: TGTGCCAGCAGCTTAGAGGCTGCTACCTCCTACGAGCAGTACTTC. The full variable domain, with the rest looked up from reference TRBV7-2 and TRBJ2-7, is GAGVSQSPSNKVTEKGKDVELRCDPISGHTALYWYRQSLGQGLEFLIYFQGNSAPDKSGLPSDRFSAERTGGSVSTLTIQRTQQEDSAVYLCASSLEAATSYEQYFGPGTRLTVT.

The sample holds a few counts of this clonotype. The chain employs TRBV4-3 and TRBJ2-1; no clear D gene. V gave up 4 bases and J gave up 7 bases, with 11 bases separating them. The CDR3 length is 13 residues. Germline CDR1 reads LGHNA; CDR2 reads YSLEER. CDR3 region: CASSLGLGNEQFF. The CDR3 DNA reads as TGCGCCAGCAGCCTCGGTCTAGGGAATGAGCAGTTCTTC.

The chain is built from TRBV7-2 and TRBJ2-7; TRBD2 matches at 12 bases. The V gene's germline CDR1 is SGHTA and CDR2 FQGNSA. The CDR3 is made up of 17 amino acids. Germline trimming cut 0 bases from V and 0 bases from J; bases unmatched to any gene: 3. CDR3 nucleotides: TGTGCCAGCAGCTTAGCGGCTAGCGGGAGGGCCTCCTACGAGCAGTACTTC. Translation: CASSLAASGRASYEQYF. Using reference TRBV7-2 and TRBJ2-7 for the parts outside the CDR3, the full variable domain is GAGVSQSPSNKVTEKGKDVELRCDPISGHTALYWYRQSLGQGLEFLIYFQGNSAPDKSGLPSDRFSAERTGGSVSTLTIQRTQQEDSAVYLCASSLAASGRASYEQYFGPGTRLTVT.

The J gene is TRBJ2-1, the V gene TRBV29-1, with 8 bases matching TRBD2. In germline, CDR1 is SQVTM, CDR2 ANQGSEA. Unmatched junction bases numbered 9, after V lost 7 bases and J lost 1 base. The CDR3 totals 15 residues. The chain's CDR3 is CSAVSSGGSYNEQFF. The DNA of the CDR3 is TGCAGCGCTGTGAGTTCGGGGGGGTCCTACAATGAGCAGTTCTTC.

V and J are TRBV20-1 and TRBJ2-4; either TRBD1 or TRBD2 may fit D (5 bases each). The J call may be faulty, since TRBJ2-7 better matches the DNA end. The germline V gene encodes CDR1 DFQATT and CDR2 SNEGSKA (reference sequence). The CDR3 is 13 amino acids. The CDR3 DNA reads TGCAGTGCTAGAGAGGGGGTGGGGGACGAGCAGTACTTC. Protein product: CSAREGVGDEQYF.

This chain joins TRBV7-2 and TRBJ1-2; possible D gene TRBD1, 5 bases. Germline V gene sequence: CDR1 SGHTA, CDR2 FQGNSA. V was cut by 4 bases and J by 6 bases, with 15 bases left in between. The CDR3 spans 14 residues. The CDR3 reads CASSSDSGSDGYTF. The CDR3 DNA reads as TGTGCCAGCAGCTCCGACAGCGGTTCGGATGGCTACACCTTC.

This clonotype was counted a single time. The chain recombines TRBV12-5 with TRBJ2-7; 7 nucleotides line up with TRBD1. With 2 bases clipped from V and 2 bases from J, the junction kept 12 bases outside the gene matches. CDR3 size: 17 residues. The germline V gene encodes CDR1 LGHNT and CDR2 FRNRAP. The CDR3 coding sequence is TGTGCTAGTGGTTTGAGAACGGCCGGGACAGACGCCTACGAGCAGTACTTC. Translated: CASGLRTAGTDAYEQYF.

The gene calls are TRBV7-2 and TRBJ2-1; D unresolved. Germline CDR1 SGHTA, CDR2 FQGNSA. The CDR3 has 12 amino acids. V was trimmed by 4 bases and J by 14 bases, leaving 15 bases between them. CDR3 protein: CASSSSPRPEFF. The CDR3 bases are TGTGCCAGCAGCTCCTCGCCCCGACCGGAGTTCTTC.

This chain connects TRBV20-1 to TRBJ1-2, with unresolved D. V shed 0 bases and J shed 4 bases, with 12 bases lying between them. Germline V gene data show CDR1 as DFQATT and CDR2 as SNEGSKA (reference sequence). CDR3 length: 14 amino acids. The CDR3 DNA reads as TGCAGTGCTAGAGATTGGACCAGAGGCTATGGCTACACCTTC. It is translated as CSARDWTRGYGYTF.

The V call is TRBV10-3, the J call TRBJ2-1; 8 positions match TRBD1. This CDR3 spans 14 amino acids. V lost 7 bases, J lost 3 bases, and 5 bases stayed unmatched. Germline CDR1 and CDR2: ENHRY and SYGVKD. The CDR3 here is CAINRGQGYNEQFF. The CDR3 nucleotides are TGTGCCATCAATAGAGGACAGGGCTACAATGAGCAGTTCTTC.

This clonotype was observed a handful of times. The chain is built from TRBV12-3 or TRBV12-4 and TRBJ2-5, with 9 bases aligning to TRBD1. Near its end, the DNA agrees better with TRBJ2-7, so the J call may be wrong. The CDR3 contains 15 residues. The CDR3 region is CASSKQGQGRNEQYF. The CDR3 coding sequence is TGTGCCAGCAGTAAACAGGGACAGGGTAGGAACGAGCAGTACTTC.

This clonotype showed up just a few times. The rearrangement links TRBV20-1 to TRBJ2-1, with 9 bases identical to TRBD1. The trim removed 3 bases at V and 10 bases at J, leaving 16 bases unmatched. The CDR3 covers 16 residues. From germline, CDR1 is DFQATT and CDR2 SNEGSKA (reference sequence). DNA for the CDR3: TGCAGTGCTAGTTCCTCCGGGACAGGGACTCGGAGCGAGCAGTTCTTC. Encoded protein: CSASSSGTGTRSEQFF.